This record covers a single T cell receptor (beta chain). This clonotype came up many times. Its specific antigen is unknown. Nothing much larger sits one base from this clone, and base qualities are not available. The data stem from a study of molecular identifiers for immune sequencing clone quantification (dated by TCRdb to 2016 to 2018). In terms of the full investigation: For a replicate experiment, RNA from approximately 20,000 or 98,000 naive CD8 T cells was divided into five aliquots, and four of the five aliquots were sequenced. The study was a methods study using CD8 T cells to benchmark molecular-identifier clustering-based TCR repertoire sequencing (MIDCIRS) and TCR RNA copy counting. Study-wide findings and limitations: In CMV-specific effector cells, clones with more than 20 RNA copies accounted for over 97% of molecules, whereas in naive cells such clones accounted for under 1%. Highly expanded clone sizes could be underestimated if identical TCR molecules share a barcode. A single cell's worth of spiked-in Jurkat TCR RNA was reported detectable even among 900,000 to 1,000,000 naive CD8 T cells. When barcode sub-clustering was omitted, TCR diversity was inflated by chimeric consensus sequences, with chimeras reaching as high as 47%. Modeling gave approximately 3 recovered TCR RNA copies per cell versus 7.5 to 10 by digital PCR, implying approximately 32% capture efficiency. Spiked-in Jurkat TCR RNA (approximately 10 copies' worth), which is not part of the donor repertoire, was contained in the naive libraries.

Libraries of naive CD8 T cells were built from anywhere between about 20,000 and 1,000,000 sorted cells, with 10%, 30% or 50% of the purified RNA used. On a BD FACSAria II, naive CD8 T cells were FACS-sorted as CD8+CD4-CCR7+CD45RA+ and collected into RLT Plus buffer. To test detection sensitivity, Jurkat RNA equivalent to more than 8 TCR copies was spiked into samples of about 19,000-1,100,000 naive CD8 T cells. CD8 T cells were enriched with RosetteSep CD8+ T Cell Enrichment Cocktail and Ficoll-Paque, followed by ACK red cell lysis. The CDR1 and CDR2 encoded by the germline V gene (reference sequence) are SEHNR and FQNEAQ. Inclusive of the bounding cysteine and phenylalanine, the CDR3 is 16 residues long. Only CDR3 DNA is held: 48 bases, read in frame from base 1. The junction carries 16 bases between V and J, which are trimmed by 0 bases and 5 bases respectively. Libraries were made using PCR. The instrument was an Illumina HiSeq 4000. Bulk TCR libraries were generated as previously described, with the TCR primers listed in Table S5 used. Total RNA was purified with the Qiagen AllPrep DNA/RNA kit. Before analysis, reads from multiple sequencing runs of the same library were pooled. In the authors' own workflow: Reads were retained only if the reads had an exact TCR constant sequence, and the retained reads were trimmed to 150 nt and grouped according to their 12-nt molecular barcodes. Reads within each barcode group were sub-clustered using a 15% Levenshtein threshold, and quality-weighted consensus sequences were constructed for each RNA molecule. Non-functional sequences were discarded, and so were lower-count sequences lying one edit away from another sequence. Barcode sub-clusters with fewer than 20% of the maximum read count were removed, based on fitting two negative binomial distributions. The raw public data were reprocessed by TCRdb itself: fastp quality trimming at Q25, MiXCR clonotype calling, in-frame beta chains only. CDR3 protein sequences are deduplicated, and each keeps its most common genes and DNA. Here the V and J calls rest on TCRdb's processing, not on the authors' analysis. In all, the sample holds 550,000 to 750,000 distinct CDR3 sequences, and 20% of those were seen once. The ten top clones hold roughly 0.83% of the sample.

The chain links TRBV7-9 with TRBJ1-1, with no D gene named confidently. The sequenced sample was naive CD8+ T cells from blood, with Jurkat cell RNA spiked in. The cell subset or site label here, explained by the study, means: FACS-sorted CD8+CD4-CCR7+CD45RA+ naive T cells. This TCR derives from a human donor in good health. Some libraries in this study had Jurkat cell RNA spiked in. The DNA is TGTGCCAGCAGCTTAGCCCCTGGGGTTTGGGATACTGAAGCTTTCTTT. This is translated as CASSLAPGVWDTEAFF.